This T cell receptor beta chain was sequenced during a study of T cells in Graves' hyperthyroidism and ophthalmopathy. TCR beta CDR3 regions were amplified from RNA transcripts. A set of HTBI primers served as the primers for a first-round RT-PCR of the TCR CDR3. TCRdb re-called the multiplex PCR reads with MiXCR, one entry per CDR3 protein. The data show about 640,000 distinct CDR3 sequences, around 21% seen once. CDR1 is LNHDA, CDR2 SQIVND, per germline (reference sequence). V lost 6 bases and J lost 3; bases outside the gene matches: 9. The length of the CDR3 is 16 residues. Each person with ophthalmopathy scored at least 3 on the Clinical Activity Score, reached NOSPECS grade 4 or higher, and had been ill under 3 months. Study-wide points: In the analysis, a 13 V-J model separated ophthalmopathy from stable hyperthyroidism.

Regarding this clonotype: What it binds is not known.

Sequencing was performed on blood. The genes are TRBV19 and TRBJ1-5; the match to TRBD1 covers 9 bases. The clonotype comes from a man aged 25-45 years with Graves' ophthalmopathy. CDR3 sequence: CASSSGGQGNNQPQHF. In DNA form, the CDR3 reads TGTGCCAGTAGCTCGGGGGGACAGGGTAACAATCAGCCCCAGCATTTT.